Listed here is a single T cell receptor (beta chain). The antigen is undetermined. At the DNA level, this CDR3 is encoded by other sequences in the same sample as well. Sequencing was performed with immunoSEQ multiplex PCR; in TCRdb, only in-frame clones are kept and a portion is missing. The table has about 180,000 clones, 87% seen once. This sample is drawn from a study of Ad26.COV2.S vaccination and SARS-CoV-2 variants. Study-wide results and limits: Responses of T cells in total may have been underestimated by the TCR breadth and depth analyses. After vaccination, substantial breadth of spike-specific CD8+ and CD4+ responses was reported.

The sample was peripheral blood, taken after recovery from COVID-19. The sequence derives from a human donor who had recovered from COVID-19.

CDR3 sequence (DNA): TGTGCCAGCAGTTTAAGGAGTGAGCAGTTCTTC. The encoded protein is CASSLRSEQFF. This rearrangement joins TRBV12-3 or TRBV12-4 to TRBJ2-1, with unresolved D. This CDR3 has 11 amino acids. The V gene lost 2 bases and the J gene lost 9 bases, with 5 bases spanning the gap.